This T cell receptor beta chain is from a study of blood T cell repertoires in COVID-19. As originally analysed: Reference gene primer amplification yielded estimated nucleated cell counts. Clones were sequenced by immunoSEQ multiplex PCR, and TCRdb holds only the in-frame ones, with some missing. V and J calls and clone size are copied from that table; D and trimming were computed from the DNA. Here the sample spans about 60,000 clones, 90% to 95% being singletons. Losses at the gene ends were 6 bases for V and 3 bases for J; bases not matched to a gene: 7. Germline V gene lookup returns CDR1 SGHAT and CDR2 FQNNGV. The CDR3 loop spans 14 amino acids.

V usage is TRBV11-2 and J usage is TRBJ2-5, with 7 bases matching TRBD2. The sequenced material came from peripheral blood. This sequence originates from a human donor in a cohort sampled during active COVID-19. The CDR3 loop is CASSPSSGEETQYF. CDR3 in DNA: TGTGCCAGCAGTCCCTCTAGCGGAGAAGAGACCCAGTACTTC.